The rows below give T cell receptor beta chains drawn from one sample of a study of shared clonotypes between healthy human individuals. The method was immunoSEQ multiplex PCR; TCRdb's version includes in-frame clones alone and lacks a portion of them. The data hold 1.5 million to 1.9 million clones, with 95% to 99% observed a single time. The sequenced sample consisted of naive CD4+ T cells sorted from blood. The source of these receptors is a man aged 25-45 years in good health. The CDR3 runs from the conserved cysteine through the conserved F or W.

v_gene	j_gene	CDR3aa
TRBV27	TRBJ2-7	CASSPAGVPSYEQYF
TRBV28	TRBJ2-1	CASSLGGDEQFF
TRBV28	TRBJ1-2	CASVTDPGYGYTF
TRBV18	TRBJ2-7	CASSPQGNSAYEQYF
TRBV6-5	TRBJ2-7	CASSRTVAYEQYF
TRBV4-2	TRBJ2-3	CASSQELAGPDTQYF
TRBV10-2	TRBJ1-5	CASSESGSYQPQHF
TRBV28	TRBJ1-5	CASSWQGARQPQHF
TRBV5-1	TRBJ2-7	CASSSIAGGEQYF
TRBV5-4	TRBJ2-1	CASSPDRTAYNEQFF
TRBV7-6	TRBJ2-3	CASSSPGLSGTDTQYF
TRBV6-1	TRBJ2-7	CASSDTPYEQYF
TRBV5-1	TRBJ2-2	CASSLAGTGNTGELFF
TRBV5-1	TRBJ2-7	CASTTSPMSHEQYF
TRBV18	TRBJ2-7	CASCPGTNPYEQYF
TRBV18	TRBJ2-7	CASSPGVSEQYF
TRBV10-3	TRBJ1-1	CAIGRDRDMNTEAFF
TRBV5-8	TRBJ1-5	CASNRRDQPQHF
TRBV11-2	TRBJ1-1	CASSLLPGFNTEAFF
TRBV7-2	TRBJ1-4	CASSLAGGKLFF
TRBV27	TRBJ2-7	CASGAYEQYF
TRBV11-1	TRBJ2-1	CASSPREDRGTNEQFF
TRBV27	TRBJ2-7	CASKPFVGPSYEQYF
TRBV7-2	TRBJ2-2	CASSRTSGANTGELFF
TRBV2	TRBJ1-1	CASSNGQGTEAFF
TRBV20-1	TRBJ2-3	CSARITREQYF
TRBV4-1	TRBJ2-7	CASSLLGRTAVDEQYF
TRBV6-5	TRBJ2-1	CASSHRTPVDNEQFF
TRBV6-1	TRBJ2-7	CASASASYEQYF
TRBV9	TRBJ2-3	CASSARPGLGDTDTQYF
TRBV7-3	TRBJ2-3	CASSLRPAGAVDTQYF
TRBV2	TRBJ1-5	CASRGQPISNQPQHF
TRBV5-5	TRBJ2-7	CASNPGGAYEQYF
TRBV25-1	TRBJ2-7	CASSDSRRRRLPYEQYF
TRBV2	TRBJ2-1	CASLQREGSINEQFF
TRBV30	TRBJ1-3	CAWMPGQGQGPGNTIYF
TRBV6-5	TRBJ1-2	CASSSRDRGYGYTF
TRBV20-1	TRBJ1-3	CSASSGNTIYF
TRBV9	TRBJ1-2	CASSPSSTGDGYTF
TRBV6-5	TRBJ2-7	CASSSLFGGSYEQYF